The rows below give T cell receptor beta chains drawn from one sample of a study of early stage breast cancer tumors. Sequencing was performed with immunoSEQ multiplex PCR; in TCRdb, only in-frame clones are kept and a portion is missing. The sample has approximately 30,000 clones, 75% to 85% seen once; the top ten hold roughly 13%. The sample taken for sequencing was blood. The receptors stem from a person in their 60s with breast cancer. CDR3s include the opening cysteine and the closing phenylalanine or tryptophan. A D gene is named only where the DNA matches it firmly. Clone size appears in some rows only: once, few, many, or a class for an expanded clone.

TRBV9,-,TRBJ2-6,-,CASSVARGWANVLTF,TGTGCCAGCAGCGTAGCCAGGGGCTGGGCCAACGTCCTGACTTTC
TRBV6-5,-,TRBJ1-1,-,CASSYSSRQNTEAFF,TGTGCCAGCAGTTACTCAAGCAGACAGAACACTGAAGCTTTCTTT
TRBV2,few,TRBJ1-5,-,CASIVRGGSGNQPQHF,TGTGCCAGCATTGTGAGGGGAGGGTCGGGCAATCAGCCCCAGCATTTT
TRBV6-5,few,TRBJ2-7,TRBD2,CASSYTGTSDEQYF,TGTGCCAGCAGTTACACCGGGACTAGCGACGAGCAGTACTTC
TRBV29-1,-,TRBJ2-3,-,CSVVASTDTQYF,TGCAGCGTTGTGGCCTCCACAGATACGCAGTATTTT
TRBV10-1,few,TRBJ2-7,TRBD1,CASSLAGGAEQYF,TGCGCCAGCAGTCTAGCAGGGGGCGCCGAGCAGTACTTC
TRBV14,-,TRBJ2-2,-,CASSPRTGNTGELFF,TGTGCCAGCAGCCCCCGGACGGGAAACACCGGGGAGCTGTTTTTT
TRBV9,-,TRBJ2-7,-,CASSVAGGPHVGEQYF,TGTGCCAGCAGCGTAGCTGGAGGGCCGCATGTGGGGGAGCAGTACTTC
TRBV5-1,-,TRBJ2-2,TRBD2,CASSLNGRANTGELFF,TGCGCCAGCAGCTTGAACGGGAGGGCGAACACCGGGGAGCTGTTTTTT
TRBV7-9,once,TRBJ2-1,-,CATIQGGVNEQFF,TGTGCCACTATACAGGGGGGGGTCAATGAGCAGTTCTTC
TRBV7-6,-,TRBJ2-6,TRBD1,CASSLAGTATRSGANVLTF,TGTGCCAGCAGCTTAGCGGGGACAGCGACACGCTCTGGGGCCAACGTCCTGACTTTC
TRBV6-5,-,TRBJ2-5,-,CASSYSGGTQYF,TGTGCCAGCAGTTACTCGGGGGGGACCCAGTACTTC
TRBV19,-,TRBJ2-5,-,CASSIDLETQYF,TGTGCCAGTAGTATAGACCTAGAGACCCAGTACTTC
TRBV7-2,few,TRBJ1-5,-,CASSLGVTLTQHF,TGTGCCAGCAGCTTAGGAGTTACCCTGACCCAGCATTTT
TRBV7-2,-,TRBJ2-5,-,CASSLERNQETQYF,TGTGCCAGCAGCTTAGAGCGGAACCAAGAGACCCAGTACTTC
TRBV19,-,TRBJ1-1,TRBD1,CASSRQGADTEAFF,TGTGCCAGTAGTCGACAGGGGGCGGACACTGAAGCTTTCTTT
TRBV29-1,-,TRBJ1-1,-,CSVVRQLNTEAFF,TGCAGCGTTGTGCGGCAGCTGAACACTGAAGCTTTCTTT
TRBV6-1,-,TRBJ1-3,-,CASRATGYSGNTIYF,TGTGCCAGCAGAGCGACAGGCTACTCTGGAAACACCATATATTTT
TRBV4-3,-,TRBJ2-5,TRBD2,CASSPSGTNQETQYF,TGCGCCAGCAGCCCTTCTGGGACTAACCAAGAGACCCAGTACTTC
TRBV11-2,-,TRBJ2-1,TRBD2,CASRGLAGGEQFF,TGTGCCAGCAGGGGACTAGCGGGAGGTGAGCAGTTCTTC
TRBV5-8,-,TRBJ2-1,TRBD2,CASSLVTGTSGYNEQFF,TGTGCCAGCAGCTTAGTCACCGGGACTAGCGGATACAATGAGCAGTTCTTC
TRBV5-1,-,TRBJ2-5,-,CASSSPVETQYF,TGCGCCAGCAGCTCCCCAGTGGAGACCCAGTACTTC
TRBV7-9,-,TRBJ2-7,-,CASSTKAALPYEQYF,TGTGCCAGCAGCACCAAAGCGGCACTCCCCTACGAGCAGTACTTC
TRBV18,-,TRBJ1-2,-,CASSTLGPGDGYTF,TGTGCCAGCTCAACACTGGGCCCAGGGGATGGCTACACCTTC
TRBV16,-,TRBJ2-7,TRBD1,CASSQDPGQGFWYEQYF,TGTGCCAGCAGCCAAGACCCGGGACAGGGTTTTTGGTACGAGCAGTACTTC
TRBV6-5,few,TRBJ1-1,-,CASSYSEDTEAFF,TGTGCCAGCAGTTACTCAGAGGACACTGAAGCTTTCTTT
TRBV7-3,-,TRBJ1-2,TRBD1,CASSLMSGGDYGYTF,TGTGCCAGCAGCTTAATGTCAGGGGGCGACTATGGCTACACCTTC
TRBV7-2,once,TRBJ1-5,-,CASSLGGPRQPQHF,TGTGCCAGCAGCTTAGGGGGGCCTCGTCAGCCCCAGCATTTT
TRBV9,-,TRBJ2-3,-,CASTAGATAGTDTQYF,TGTGCCAGCACCGCGGGGGCTACGGCTGGCACAGATACGCAGTATTTT
TRBV19,-,TRBJ2-2,TRBD1,CASSPRDRVNTGELFF,TGTGCCAGTAGTCCTCGGGACAGGGTAAACACCGGGGAGCTGTTTTTT
TRBV30,-,TRBJ1-3,-,CAWSVSGNTIYF,TGTGCCTGGAGTGTATCAGGAAACACCATATATTTT